Each of the 10 T cell receptor beta chains below was sequenced from the same sample in a study of graft-versus-host responses after intestinal transplantation. Repertoires were generated with immunoSEQ multiplex PCR, while TCRdb's copy carries only in-frame clones and drops some. The sample carries about 120,000 clones, around 94% recorded once. These receptors have no known antigen. The material was unstimulated CD4+ T cells sorted from spleen or lymph node cells, obtained before transplant. The receptor set was obtained from a human donor who was the organ donor for an intestinal transplant.

This chain links TRBV7-2 with TRBJ2-1; D unclear. CDR3 length equals 13 residues. The V gene's germline CDR1 is SGHTA and CDR2 FQGNSA. V lost 2 bases and J 7 bases, leaving 9 bases between the germline ends. In DNA form, the CDR3 reads TGTGCCAGCAGCTTACAGTCCGTAAATGAGCAGTTCTTC. Translating it yields CASSLQSVNEQFF.

Here the CDR3 reads CASSRTGNYGYTF. CDR3 nucleotide sequence: TGTGCCAGCAGTAGGACAGGGAACTATGGCTACACCTTC. This chain links TRBV6-5 with TRBJ1-2; TRBD1 agrees at 8 bases. J lost 2 bases, V lost 5 bases, and 1 base had no gene match. This CDR3 is 13 amino acids long. Germline V lookup: CDR1 MNHEY, CDR2 SVGAGI.

This chain joins TRBV7-6 and TRBJ1-5, with no clear D. There are 13 residues in the CDR3. Germline lookup yields CDR1 SGHVS and CDR2 FNYEAQ. V was trimmed by 5 bases and J by 6 bases, leaving 11 bases between them. The CDR3 DNA sequence: TGTGCCAGCAGCCCCTGGGCTGGTCAGCCCCAGCATTTT. As protein: CASSPWAGQPQHF.

V is TRBV10-3 and J is TRBJ2-1, with TRBD2 identical over 12 bases. Germline V gene data show CDR1 as ENHRY and CDR2 as SYGVKD. CDR3 length: 17 amino acids. Germline trimming cut 0 bases from V and 6 bases from J; bases unmatched to any gene: 6. The CDR3 bases are TGTGCCATCAGTGAGTCGGCTAGCGGGAGGGTAACCAATGAGCAGTTCTTC. This codes for CAISESASGRVTNEQFF.

The chain has TRBV5-1 and TRBJ2-7; D assignment may be TRBD1 or TRBD2 (5 bases each). This CDR3 is built from 14 residues. Germline assignment: CDR1 SGHRS and CDR2 YFSETQ. V lost 0 bases, J lost 2 bases, and 9 bases lay in between. CDR3 residues: CASSLGDATYEQYF. DNA of the CDR3: TGCGCCAGCAGCTTGGGGGACGCCACCTACGAGCAGTACTTC.

The chain combines TRBV6-5 with TRBJ2-3; D is unclear. Looked up from germline, CDR1 is MNHEY and CDR2 is SVGAGI. The CDR3 length is 15 residues. V was trimmed by 3 bases and J by 6 bases, leaving 16 bases between them. CDR3 nucleotide sequence: TGTGCCAGCAGTTATCAAGCCGGGCCCTACGATACGCAGTATTTT. Translated, it gives CASSYQAGPYDTQYF.

This chain links TRBV7-2 with TRBJ2-1, with TRBD2 matching 10 bases. V shed 5 bases and J 5 bases; nucleotides not matched to a gene: 12. This CDR3 has 17 amino acids. The V gene's germline CDR1 is SGHTA and CDR2 FQGNSA. CDR3 amino acids: CASSPGPVGTSDNEQFF. The CDR3 DNA sequence: TGTGCCAGCAGCCCAGGTCCGGTCGGGACTAGCGACAATGAGCAGTTCTTC.

The chain joins TRBV7-6 to TRBJ2-6; D may be TRBD1 (5 bases). The germline V gene has CDR1 SGHVS and CDR2 FNYEAQ. The CDR3 runs to 16 residues. Trimming shortened V by 0 bases and J by 2 bases, and 8 bases separated the two germline ends. CDR3 DNA: TGTGCCAGCAGCTTAGCCAGGGCGGCTGGGGCCAACGTCCTGACTTTC. Its protein is CASSLARAAGANVLTF.

The genes are TRBV18 and TRBJ1-1, with TRBD1 matching 7 bases. CDR1 is KGHSH, CDR2 LQKENI, per germline. The V and J ends lost 3 bases and 1 base, in that order; junction bases with no gene match: 2. The CDR3 length is 14 residues. The CDR3 here is CASSPGTENTEAFF. In DNA, the CDR3 is TGTGCCAGCTCACCGGGGACAGAGAACACTGAAGCTTTCTTT.

The chain recombines TRBV6-6 with TRBJ1-3, with 11 bases fitting TRBD1. CDR3 length: 14 amino acids. Trimming removed 5 bases from V and 8 bases from J; junction bases left unmatched: 5. CDR1 is MNHNY, CDR2 SVGAGI, per germline (reference sequence). CDR3: CASSQGTGGYTIYF. The CDR3 DNA sequence: TGTGCCAGCAGTCAAGGGACAGGGGGGTACACCATATATTTT.